The 26 T cell receptor beta chains presented below share a single source sample, sequenced in a study of blood T cells in healthy people across ages (dated by TCRdb to about 2015). Libraries were prepared through 5' RACE. For sequencing, an Illumina HiSeq 2500 was employed. The second PCR ran for roughly 7 to 11 cycles and used a J-beta primer mix along with a sample-barcoded 5' primer. Starting from the raw public reads, TCRdb applied fastp trimming at Q25, assembled clones with MiXCR and retained in-frame beta chains. Rows with a matching CDR3 protein are joined into one entry that keeps the most common DNA and genes. A total of around 750,000 distinct CDR3 sequences appear in this sample, 50% to 65% of them only once. The ten most abundant clones make up about 42% of the sample. The sample taken for sequencing was blood. These TCRs come from an elderly man in good health.

The chain links TRBV24-1 to TRBJ2-5; 7 bases map to TRBD2. Germline values: CDR1 KGHDR, CDR2 SFDVKD. This CDR3 spans 15 amino acids. With V trimmed by 3 bases and J by 1 base, 4 bases remained unmatched. CDR3 bases: TGTGCCACCAGTGATGGGGGGGGAAGCCAAGAGACCCAGTACTTC. It translates to CATSDGGGSQETQYF.

The rearrangement joins TRBV27 to TRBJ2-7; TRBD2 agrees at 14 bases. Per the germline V gene, CDR1 is MNHEY and CDR2 is SMNVEV (reference sequence). V lost 5 bases to trimming and J lost 7 bases; unmatched junction nucleotides: 10. This CDR3 comprises 16 residues. Here the CDR3 reads CASSHGTSGSRDEQYF. The DNA of the CDR3 is TGTGCCAGCAGTCATGGGACTAGCGGGAGTCGGGATGAGCAGTACTTC.

This clonotype appeared a few times. The chain links TRBV15 to TRBJ2-7, with 9 bases that match TRBD1. The germline gives CDR1 LNHNV, CDR2 YYDKDF (reference sequence). The junction had 17 bases not matched to a gene; V was cut back by 5 bases and J by 0 bases. CDR3 size: 19 residues. The CDR3 loop is CATSRRDRQGDRVSYEQYF. In DNA form, the CDR3 reads TGTGCCACCAGCCGCCGGGACCGTCAAGGGGACAGGGTCTCCTACGAGCAGTACTTC.

V usage is TRBV2 and J usage is TRBJ2-7, with TRBD1 matching 10 bases. This CDR3 contains 13 residues. Germline V gene sequence: CDR1 SNHLY, CDR2 FYNNEI. The V segment lost 4 bases and the J segment 5 bases; nucleotides outside the gene matches: 2. In nucleotides, the CDR3 is TGTGCCAGCAGTGGGGACAGGGGAAACGAGCAGTACTTC. Translated, it gives CASSGDRGNEQYF.

The rearrangement links TRBV5-6 to TRBJ2-1, with D possibly matching TRBD2 (6 bases). CDR1 and CDR2 (germline): SGHDT, YYEEEE. V was shortened by 4 bases and J by 4 bases, with 21 bases between the two germline ends. The length of the CDR3 is 17 residues. The CDR3 sequence is CASSHVWREPKYNEQFF. The CDR3 DNA sequence: TGTGCCAGCAGCCACGTCTGGCGGGAACCAAAGTACAATGAGCAGTTCTTC.

The rearrangement joins TRBV20-1 to TRBJ2-2, with 10 bases matching TRBD1. In germline, CDR1 is DFQATT, CDR2 SNEGSKA (reference sequence). CDR3 length equals 16 residues. V lost 1 base to trimming and J lost 4 bases; unmatched junction nucleotides: 6. The CDR3: CSARGRGTGATGELFF. CDR3 nucleotides: TGCAGTGCTAGAGGGAGGGGGACAGGGGCCACCGGGGAGCTGTTTTTT.

CDR3 in DNA: TGTGCCAGCAGCCGTGTGGGGGGAGGGAGCTCCTACGAGCAGTACTTC. Translated: CASSRVGGGSSYEQYF. The rearrangement joins TRBV7-9 to TRBJ2-7, with 7 bases matching TRBD2. V shed 5 bases and J 0 bases; nucleotides not matched to a gene: 10. Germline V lookup: CDR1 SEHNR, CDR2 FQNEAQ (reference sequence). This CDR3 region has 16 residues.

The chain links TRBV24-1 to TRBJ2-3, with 10 nucleotides matching TRBD2. The CDR3 is made up of 18 amino acids. Germline V CDR1 and CDR2: KGHDR, SFDVKD. With 3 bases clipped from V and 4 bases from J, the junction kept 12 bases outside the gene matches. The CDR3 protein is CATSDGALKAGGPDTQYF. CDR3 nucleotides: TGTGCCACCAGTGATGGGGCTTTAAAAGCGGGAGGGCCAGATACGCAGTATTTT.

This chain joins TRBV3-1 and TRBJ2-3; unclear D gene. Germline V gene sequence: CDR1 LGHDT, CDR2 YNNKEL (reference sequence). V was pared by 3 bases and J by 8 bases, with 6 bases between. The CDR3 sequence is 11 residues long. The CDR3 loop is CASSQSGTQYF. CDR3 coding DNA: TGTGCCAGCAGCCAGTCGGGTACGCAGTATTTT.

The V and J genes are TRBV27 and TRBJ2-7, with 7 bases aligning to TRBD2. Germline V gene data show CDR1 as MNHEY and CDR2 as SMNVEV (reference sequence). J lost 2 bases, V lost 4 bases, and 5 bases had no gene match. The CDR3 has 14 residues. CDR3 nucleotide sequence: TGTGCCAGCAGTTCCCTAGCGGTTCCCTACGAGCAGTACTTC. Translating gives CASSSLAVPYEQYF.

The rearrangement links TRBV5-5 to TRBJ2-3, with 8 nucleotides matching TRBD1. The trim removed 3 bases at V and 14 bases at J, leaving 17 bases unmatched. CDR3 length: 15 residues. Germline V CDR1 and CDR2: SGHKS, YYEKEE (reference sequence). The DNA for the CDR3 is TGTGCCAGCAGCTCCGACAGGGGAACGGGCAGATACGCGTATTTT. Translated: CASSSDRGTGRYAYF.

The chain joins TRBV11-2 to TRBJ2-3; D gene uncertain. The CDR3 contains 14 residues. V gave up 5 bases and J gave up 14 bases, with 23 bases separating them. Per germline, CDR1 SGHAT and CDR2 FQNNGV. CDR3 DNA: TGTGCCAGCAGCGTCACCACAGAGCACAGATACGCGTATTTT. Amino acid sequence: CASSVTTEHRYAYF.

This chain connects TRBV4-2 to TRBJ2-7; D is possibly TRBD2 (5 bases). Per the germline V gene, CDR1 is LGHNA and CDR2 is YNFKEQ. The CDR3 runs to 15 residues. V lost 3 bases and J 0 bases, leaving 12 bases between the germline ends. The CDR3 reads CASSHISGNSYEQYF. The CDR3, as DNA: TGTGCCAGCAGCCACATCTCGGGGAACTCCTACGAGCAGTACTTC.

This clonotype was seen more than once but under ten times. The rearrangement links TRBV27 to TRBJ2-1; 13 bases align to TRBD2. The V gene end was trimmed by 5 bases and the J gene end by 10 bases; junction bases not matched to a gene: 11. CDR1 MNHEY and CDR2 SMNVEV come from the germline V gene (reference sequence). The CDR3 is 16 residues long. CDR3 loop: CASSHRTSGSFYEQFF. CDR3 DNA: TGTGCCAGCAGTCATAGGACTAGCGGGAGTTTCTACGAGCAGTTCTTC.

This clonotype was recorded once. The genes are TRBV20-1 and TRBJ2-7; 10 bases are shared with TRBD2. The germline gives CDR1 DFQATT, CDR2 SNEGSKA (reference sequence). The CDR3 is 15 amino acids. The V segment lost 3 bases and the J segment 2 bases; nucleotides outside the gene matches: 7. The CDR3 DNA is TGCAGTGCTAGGGCCACTAGCGGGGATCCCTACGAGCAGTACTTC. The encoded protein is CSARATSGDPYEQYF.

V and J are TRBV4-2 and TRBJ2-7, with D possibly TRBD2 on 7 matching bases. The V and J ends lost 4 bases and 0 bases respectively, with 19 bases between them. The CDR3 length is 17 residues. Germline V CDR1 and CDR2: LGHNA, YNFKEQ. This CDR3 is CASSRDNLAESSYEQYF. CDR3 sequence (DNA): TGTGCCAGCAGCCGGGACAACCTAGCGGAGAGCTCCTACGAGCAGTACTTC.

As regards this clonotype: A junction boundary mismatches the germline segment, possibly from a read error. V gene TRBV12-3 or TRBV12-4 combines with J gene TRBJ1-2, with D possibly TRBD1 on 6 matching bases. There are 13 residues in the CDR3. The CDR3 nucleotides read TGTGCCAGCAGCCCACAGGGAAACTATGGCTGCACCTTC. Its translation is CASSPQGNYGCTF.

The CDR3 is CASSQISQGAGEQYF. Here the CDR3 DNA reads TGTGCCAGCAGCCAAATTTCACAGGGGGCTGGCGAGCAGTACTTC. The chain employs TRBV4-2 and TRBJ2-4; TRBD1 aligns across 9 bases. The J call may be faulty, since TRBJ2-7 better matches the DNA end. Germline V gene data show CDR1 as LGHNA and CDR2 as YNFKEQ. This CDR3 spans 15 amino acids.

The chain combines TRBV20-1 with TRBJ2-5; 10 nucleotides agree with TRBD2. Germline-derived CDR1 and CDR2 are DFQATT and SNEGSKA (reference sequence). V gave up 3 bases and J gave up 11 bases; unmatched junction bases: 15. This CDR3 is built from 15 residues. This CDR3 reads CSASGAGGFVNEQYF. The CDR3 region has the DNA TGCAGTGCTAGCGGAGCGGGAGGGTTCGTCAATGAGCAGTACTTC.

Concerning this clonotype: One junction end disagrees with the germline gene, perhaps due to a read error. Here the CDR3 reads CASSLTSAGANVLTF. CDR3 sequence (DNA): TGCGCCAGCAGCCTAACTAGCGCTGGGGCTAACGTCCTGACTTTC. The chain carries TRBV5-1 and TRBJ2-6; 7 nucleotides agree with TRBD2. This CDR3 has 15 residues. Germline assignment: CDR1 SGHRS and CDR2 YFSETQ.

This clonotype was detected only a few times. The V and J genes are TRBV15 and TRBJ2-3, with 10 bases matching TRBD2. This CDR3 is built from 16 residues. The V segment lost 3 bases and the J segment 2 bases; nucleotides outside the gene matches: 5. Germline V gives CDR1 LNHNV, CDR2 YYDKDF (reference sequence). The CDR3 region has the DNA TGTGCCACCAGCAGCGGGCTAGCGGGAGTCACAGATACGCAGTATTTT. Protein sequence: CATSSGLAGVTDTQYF. The full variable domain, in which reference TRBV15 and TRBJ2-3 provide the parts outside the CDR3, is DAMVIQNPRYQVTQFGKPVTLSCSQTLNHNVMYWYQQKSSQAPKLLFHYYDKDFNNEADTPDNFQSRRPNTSFCFLDIRSPGLGDTAMYLCATSSGLAGVTDTQYFGPGTRLTVL.

The chain has TRBV28 and TRBJ1-5; 10 positions match TRBD1. V shed 5 bases, J shed 3 bases, and the junction held 10 bases outside the gene matches. CDR1 MDHEN and CDR2 SYDVKM come from the germline V gene. The CDR3 runs to 17 residues. The CDR3 sequence: CASSPMDRGDYNQPQHF. The DNA for the CDR3 is TGTGCCAGCAGTCCCATGGACAGGGGGGACTACAATCAGCCCCAGCATTTT. Drawing the rest from reference TRBV28 and TRBJ1-5, the complete variable domain is DVKVTQSSRYLVKRTGEKVFLECVQDMDHENMFWYRQDPGLGLRLIYFSYDVKMKEKGDIPEGYSVSREKKERFSLILESASTNQTSMYLCASSPMDRGDYNQPQHFGDGTRLSIL.

This clonotype was counted between two and nine times. One junction end does not reproduce the germline sequence, and a read error may be involved. This chain joins TRBV7-3 and TRBJ2-3; D is undetermined. Germline V CDR1 and CDR2: SGHTA, FQGTGA. The CDR3 extends over 14 amino acids. The CDR3 spells CASSPTQGTDTLYF. The CDR3 region has the DNA TGTGCCAGCAGCCCAACCCAAGGCACAGATACGCTGTATTTT.

J is TRBJ2-7 and V is TRBV6-2 or TRBV6-3; TRBD1 matches at 8 bases. J gave up 3 bases and V 7 bases, and 8 bases lay outside the gene matches. CDR3 size: 14 residues. Germline V lookup: CDR1 MNHEY, CDR2 SVGEGT. CDR3 sequence reads: CASNVPGGDYEQYF. The CDR3 DNA follows: TGTGCCAGCAACGTACCAGGGGGCGACTACGAGCAGTACTTC.

The chain has TRBV20-1 and TRBJ1-2, with 11 bases identical to TRBD1. CDR1 is DFQATT, CDR2 SNEGSKA, per germline (reference sequence). The length of the CDR3 is 15 residues. Unmatched junction bases numbered 8, after V lost 0 bases and J lost 8 bases. CDR3 amino acids: CSARDQWDRGGGYTF. CDR3 coding DNA: TGCAGTGCTAGAGATCAGTGGGACAGGGGGGGAGGCTACACCTTC.

The genes are TRBV5-1 and TRBJ2-5; TRBD1 matches 9 bases. CDR3 length: 15 residues. Trimming took 1 base from V and 5 from J; bases not matched to a gene: 6. Germline loops: CDR1 SGHRS, CDR2 YFSETQ. The CDR3 loop is CASSLTGGSTETQYF. The CDR3 coding sequence is TGCGCCAGCAGCTTGACAGGGGGCTCGACGGAGACCCAGTACTTC.